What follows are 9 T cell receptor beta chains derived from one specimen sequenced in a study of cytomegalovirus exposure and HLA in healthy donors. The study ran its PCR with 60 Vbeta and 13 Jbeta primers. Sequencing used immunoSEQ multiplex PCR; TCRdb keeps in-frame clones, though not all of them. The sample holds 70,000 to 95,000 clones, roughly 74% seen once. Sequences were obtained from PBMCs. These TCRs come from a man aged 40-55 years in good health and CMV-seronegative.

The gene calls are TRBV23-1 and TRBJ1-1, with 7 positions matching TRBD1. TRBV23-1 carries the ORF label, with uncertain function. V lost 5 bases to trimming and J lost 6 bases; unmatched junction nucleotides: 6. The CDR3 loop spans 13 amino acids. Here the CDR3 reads CASSDPGQSEAFF. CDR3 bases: TGCGCCAGCAGTGACCCGGGACAGTCTGAAGCTTTCTTT.

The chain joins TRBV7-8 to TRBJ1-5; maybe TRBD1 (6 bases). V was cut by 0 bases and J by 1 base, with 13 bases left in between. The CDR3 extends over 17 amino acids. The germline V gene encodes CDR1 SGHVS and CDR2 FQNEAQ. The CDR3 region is CASSLAGRGGSNQPQHF. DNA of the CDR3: TGTGCCAGCAGCTTAGCAGGTAGAGGGGGAAGCAATCAGCCCCAGCATTTT.

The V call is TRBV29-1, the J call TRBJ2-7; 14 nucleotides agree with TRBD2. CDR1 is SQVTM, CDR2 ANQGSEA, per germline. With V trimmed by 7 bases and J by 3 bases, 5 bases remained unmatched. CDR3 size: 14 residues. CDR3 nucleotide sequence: TGCAGCGCCGAGACTAGCGGGAGGGACTACGAGCAGTACTTC. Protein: CSAETSGRDYEQYF.

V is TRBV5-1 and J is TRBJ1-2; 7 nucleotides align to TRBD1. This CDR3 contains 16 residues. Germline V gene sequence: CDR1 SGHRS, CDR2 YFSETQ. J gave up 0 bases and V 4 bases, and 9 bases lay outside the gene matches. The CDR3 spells CASSESTGDPNYGYTF. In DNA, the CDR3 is TGCGCCAGCAGCGAGTCCACAGGGGACCCTAACTATGGCTACACCTTC. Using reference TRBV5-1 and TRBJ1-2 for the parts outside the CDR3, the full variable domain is KAGVTQTPRYLIKTRGQQVTLSCSPISGHRSVSWYQQTPGQGLQFLFEYFSETQRNKGNFPGRFSGRQFSNSRSEMNVSTLELGDSALYLCASSESTGDPNYGYTFGSGTRLTVV.

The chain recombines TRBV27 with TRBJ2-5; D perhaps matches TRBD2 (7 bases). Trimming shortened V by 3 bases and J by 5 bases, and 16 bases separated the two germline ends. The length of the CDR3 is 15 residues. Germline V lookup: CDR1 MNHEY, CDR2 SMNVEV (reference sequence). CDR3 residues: CASSFGSGGRETQYF. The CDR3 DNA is TGTGCCAGCAGTTTTGGTTCGGGGGGCCGGGAGACCCAGTACTTC.

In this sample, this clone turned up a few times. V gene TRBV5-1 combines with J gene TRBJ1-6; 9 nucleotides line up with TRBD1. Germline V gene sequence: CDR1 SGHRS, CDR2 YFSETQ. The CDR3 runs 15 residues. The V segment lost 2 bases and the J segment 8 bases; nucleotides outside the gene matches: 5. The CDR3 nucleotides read TGCGCCAGCAGCTTTTCCTGGACAGGGGATTCACCCCTCCACTTT. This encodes CASSFSWTGDSPLHF.

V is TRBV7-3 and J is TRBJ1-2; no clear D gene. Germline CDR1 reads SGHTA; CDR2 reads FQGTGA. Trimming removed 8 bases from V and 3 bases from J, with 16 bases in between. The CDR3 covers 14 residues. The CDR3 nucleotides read TGTGCCAGCCGAGTCTCCGGCGGGGACTATGGCTACACCTTC. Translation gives CASRVSGGDYGYTF. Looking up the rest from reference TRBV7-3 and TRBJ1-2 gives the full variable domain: GAGVSQTPSNKVTEKGKYVELRCDPISGHTALYWYRQSLGQGPEFLIYFQGTGAADDSGLPNDRFFAVRPEGSVSTLKIQRTERGDSAVYLCASRVSGGDYGYTFGSGTRLTVV.

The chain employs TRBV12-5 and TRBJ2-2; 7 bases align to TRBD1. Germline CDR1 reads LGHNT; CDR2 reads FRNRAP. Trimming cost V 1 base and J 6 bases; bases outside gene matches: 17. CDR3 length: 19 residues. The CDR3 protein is CASGLGTGGTPPHAGELFF. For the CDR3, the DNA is TGTGCTAGTGGTTTGGGGACAGGCGGAACACCCCCCCACGCCGGGGAGCTGTTTTTT.

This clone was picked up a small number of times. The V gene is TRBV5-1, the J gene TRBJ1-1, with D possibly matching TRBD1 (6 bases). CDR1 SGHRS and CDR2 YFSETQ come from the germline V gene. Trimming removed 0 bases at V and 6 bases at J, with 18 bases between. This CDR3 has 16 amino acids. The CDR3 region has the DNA TGCGCCAGCAGCTTGGGTCCCCGGCAGGGGATCGCTGAAGCTTTCTTT. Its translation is CASSLGPRQGIAEAFF.